The text below deals with one T cell receptor beta chain. What it binds is unknown. This entry comes from a study of radiation and T cells in renal cell carcinoma. General study results and limits: Top tumor clonotypes rose in blood 2 weeks post-radiation, then contracted.

Regarding time point: blood 2 weeks post-SBRT. The treatment here: 15 Gy SBRT to primary tumor, nephrectomy 4 weeks later. CDR1 and CDR2 (germline): MGHDK, SYGVNS. The CDR3 covers 14 residues. Trimming left V 3 bases short and J 2 bases short, with 10 bases between. Only in-frame clones appear in the TCRdb table, and some are missing; sequencing was by immunoSEQ multiplex PCR. Of some 120,000 clones listed, more than 70% are singletons. The rearrangement links TRBV25-1 to TRBJ2-5, with D perhaps matching TRBD1 or TRBD2 (5 bases each). The sample was blood, taken from a patient whose treatment included radiotherapy and nephrectomy. This clonotype originated in a woman in her 70s with renal cell carcinoma. The CDR3: CASSEAGTQETQYF. The DNA for the CDR3 is TGTGCCAGCAGTGAGGCCGGGACGCAAGAGACCCAGTACTTC. The full variable domain, in which reference TRBV25-1 and TRBJ2-5 provide the parts outside the CDR3, is EADIYQTPRYLVIGTGKKITLECSQTMGHDKMYWYQQDPGMELHLIHYSYGVNSTEKGDLSSESTVSRIRTEHFPLTLESARPSHTSQYLCASSEAGTQETQYFGPGTRLLVL.